The entry below gives a single T cell receptor beta chain sequence along with its context. Its target is not known. This sample was taken from a study of blood T cells in healthy people across ages. Study-wide findings and caveats: Long-lived donors had more naive CD4+ cells and higher diversity than aged donors.

Combining a sample-barcoded 5' primer with a J-beta primer mix, a second PCR ran for 7 to 11 cycles. TCRdb itself ran the 5' RACE reads through MiXCR, one entry per CDR3 protein. The data hold 700,000 to 900,000 distinct CDR3 sequences, with roughly 53% observed a single time. CDR3 length: 16 amino acids. V dropped 3 bases and J dropped 10; count of bases not matched to a gene: 20. The germline gives CDR1 GTSNPN, CDR2 SVGIG (reference sequence). The rearrangement uses TRBV30 and TRBJ1-2; 7 bases are a match to TRBD1. The sample was blood. The sequence was obtained from a man older than 75 in good health. CDR3: CAWRPLGGQGGLDYTF. The CDR3 region has the DNA TGTGCCTGGAGGCCTCTGGGCGGGCAGGGGGGACTTGACTACACCTTC.